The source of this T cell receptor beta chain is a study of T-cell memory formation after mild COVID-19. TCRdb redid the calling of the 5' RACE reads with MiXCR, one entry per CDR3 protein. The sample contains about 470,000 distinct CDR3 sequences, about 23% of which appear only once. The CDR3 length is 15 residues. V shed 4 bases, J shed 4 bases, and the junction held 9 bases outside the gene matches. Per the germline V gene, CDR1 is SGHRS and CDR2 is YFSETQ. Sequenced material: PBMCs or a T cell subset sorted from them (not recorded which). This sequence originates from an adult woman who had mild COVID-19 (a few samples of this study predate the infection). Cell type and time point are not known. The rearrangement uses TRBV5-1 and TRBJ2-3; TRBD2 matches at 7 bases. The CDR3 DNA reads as TGCGCCAGCAGCCCGAGCGGGGTTCTTTCAGATACGCAGTATTTT. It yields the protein CASSPSGVLSDTQYF.